The 18 T cell receptor beta chains listed next were all sequenced from one sample in a study of shared clonotypes between healthy human individuals (dated by TCRdb to between 2020 and 2021). The receptor library was made with the immunoSEQ multiplex PCR assay. Imported from immuneACCESS, the table was reduced by TCRdb to in-frame sequences with V and J called. These copies leave out some clones; in studies compared against another copy, an unresolved V gene accounts for under half, and the cause of the remainder is not known. This sample holds nearly 750,000 clones; around 77% were observed only once. The ten largest clones add up to more than 1.5% of the sample. The sample taken for sequencing was memory CD4+ T cells sorted from blood. The intended sense of this specimen's cell subset or site label: CD45RA-negative fraction. Receptors originate from a woman in her twenties or thirties in good health.

The chain couples TRBV20-1 to TRBJ2-7; 8 nucleotides align to TRBD2. The trim removed 6 bases at V and 6 bases at J, leaving 4 bases unmatched. Germline CDR1 is DFQATT and CDR2 is SNEGSKA (reference sequence). The CDR3 runs to 11 residues. The CDR3 DNA reads as TGCAGTGCCGCGGGGGGCCTCGAGCAGTACTTC. Translation gives CSAAGGLEQYF.

This chain joins TRBV2 and TRBJ1-5; D call uncertain. V was pared by 8 bases and J by 6 bases, with 17 bases between. Looked up from germline, CDR1 is SNHLY and CDR2 is FYNNEI. This CDR3 spans 14 amino acids. For the CDR3, the DNA is TGTGCCAGCCGGCAAACCCCGTGGGGTCAGCCCCAGCATTTT. It yields the protein CASRQTPWGQPQHF.

The chain uses TRBV2 and TRBJ1-2; 8 positions match TRBD1. From germline, CDR1 is SNHLY and CDR2 FYNNEI. J lost 4 bases, V lost 4 bases, and 14 bases had no gene match. There are 17 residues in the CDR3. This CDR3 reads CASSGNRDRPQGYGYTF. CDR3 in DNA: TGTGCCAGCAGTGGAAACCGGGACAGGCCCCAGGGCTATGGCTACACCTTC.

A note on this clone: A read error may be the cause here, since a much bigger clone is one base away. Other DNA sequences in this sample translate to the same CDR3. The chain links TRBV7-8 to TRBJ1-5; 10 bases are a match to TRBD1. CDR3 size: 16 residues. V dropped 0 bases and J dropped 2; count of bases not matched to a gene: 1. Germline values: CDR1 SGHVS, CDR2 FQNEAQ. CDR3 loop: CASSLAGTGGNQPQHF. The CDR3 nucleotides read TGTGCCAGCAGCTTAGCCGGGACAGGGGGCAATCAGCCCCAGCATTTT.

This chain links TRBV28 with TRBJ2-6; TRBD1 matches 7 bases. This CDR3 is 15 amino acids long. The junction had 4 bases not matched to a gene; V was cut back by 6 bases and J by 2 bases. Germline V CDR1 and CDR2: MDHEN, SYDVKM. The CDR3 DNA reads as TGTGCCAGCAGACTCACAGGGGCTGGGGCCAACGTCCTGACTTTC. This gives the protein CASRLTGAGANVLTF.

The CDR3 coding sequence is TGTGCCACCCGGTACAATGAGCAGTTCTTC. As protein: CATRYNEQFF. The V gene is TRBV28, the J gene TRBJ2-1; D gene ambiguous. The CDR3 is made up of 10 amino acids. With 10 bases removed from V and 4 bases from J, the gap between germline ends came to 5 bases. Germline CDR1 and CDR2: MDHEN and SYDVKM.

The gene calls are TRBV11-2 and TRBJ2-3; 11 nucleotides match TRBD2. This CDR3 contains 16 residues. The ends lost 5 bases at V and 4 bases at J; junction bases unmatched: 8. CDR1 is SGHAT and CDR2 is FQNNGV in the germline V gene. As DNA, the CDR3 is TGTGCCAGCAGCAAGACCACTAGCGGGAGTTCAGATACGCAGTATTTT. Translating it yields CASSKTTSGSSDTQYF.

Worth noting for this clone: Other DNA sequences in the same sample also yield this CDR3. The chain recombines TRBV4-2 with TRBJ2-7; 11 bases fit TRBD2. The CDR3 length is 15 residues. Germline V CDR1 and CDR2: LGHNA, YNFKEQ. V trimming: 0 bases; J trimming: 4 bases; junction bases outside the gene matches: 2. Here the CDR3 reads CASSQEGTSGYEQYF. The CDR3 DNA follows: TGTGCCAGCAGCCAAGAGGGGACTAGCGGATACGAGCAGTACTTC.

The V call is TRBV29-1, the J call TRBJ2-3; D might be TRBD1 (5 bases). The CDR3 length is 11 residues. CDR1 is SQVTM and CDR2 is ANQGSEA in the germline V gene. The V end lost 8 bases, the J end lost 5 bases, and 11 bases lay between the germline ends. CDR3 residues: CSSGQGDTQYF. CDR3 nucleotide sequence: TGCAGCTCCGGACAAGGAGATACGCAGTATTTT.

The rearrangement links TRBV14 to TRBJ1-2; 9 positions match TRBD1. V was clipped by 4 bases and J by 1 base; unmatched bases: 7. Germline-derived CDR1 and CDR2 are SGHDN and FVKESK. The CDR3 loop spans 16 amino acids. The CDR3 nucleotides read TGTGCCAGCAGCCTTCGGCCGGGACAGGGTAACTATGGCTACACCTTC. It specifies CASSLRPGQGNYGYTF.

The chain recombines TRBV7-9 with TRBJ1-1; unclear D gene. The CDR3 sequence is 14 residues long. V was clipped by 1 base and J by 3 bases, with 9 bases between them. Germline V CDR1 and CDR2: SEHNR, FQNEAQ (reference sequence). The CDR3: CASSLEGSHTEAFF. DNA of the CDR3: TGTGCCAGCAGCTTAGAAGGGTCCCACACTGAAGCTTTCTTT.

The chain couples TRBV18 to TRBJ2-3; 9 bases fit TRBD1. CDR3 length equals 16 residues. J was trimmed by 9 bases and V by 3 bases; bases with no gene match: 13. Germline V lookup: CDR1 KGHSH, CDR2 LQKENI. Here the CDR3 reads CASSPPGTGSSGTQYF. In DNA form, the CDR3 reads TGTGCCAGCTCACCCCCCGGGACAGGGTCTTCAGGCACGCAGTATTTT.

The rearrangement uses TRBV6-1 and TRBJ2-3; 7 bases align to TRBD1. V shed 4 bases and J 2 bases; nucleotides not matched to a gene: 9. The CDR3 contains 16 residues. Germline CDR1 and CDR2: MNHNS and SASEGT. The CDR3 region has the DNA TGTGCCAGCAGTGGAAGCCCGGGACAGTCCACAGATACGCAGTATTTT. It encodes CASSGSPGQSTDTQYF.

The chain joins TRBV7-8 to TRBJ2-1; 14 bases map to TRBD2. J lost 8 bases, V lost 3 bases, and 12 bases had no gene match. Germline V gene lookup returns CDR1 SGHVS and CDR2 FQNEAQ. The CDR3 has 18 amino acids. The CDR3 protein is CASSFGGLAGEAADEQFF. DNA of the CDR3: TGTGCCAGCAGCTTTGGGGGACTAGCGGGAGAAGCAGCGGATGAGCAGTTCTTC.

CDR3 bases: TGTGCCAGCAACCAGCGCCCCGGGAGAACCTACGAGCAGTACTTC. The encoded protein is CASNQRPGRTYEQYF. The chain couples TRBV6-5 to TRBJ2-7, with TRBD2 as a possible D gene (6 bases). This CDR3 comprises 15 residues. Germline loops: CDR1 MNHEY, CDR2 SVGAGI. Trimming took off 7 bases at V and 2 bases at J, with 18 bases between the two ends.

The chain carries TRBV7-9 and TRBJ1-3, with 9 nucleotides matching TRBD1. The germline gives CDR1 SEHNR, CDR2 FQNEAQ (reference sequence). V lost 6 bases, J lost 3 bases, and 9 bases stayed unmatched. CDR3 length: 16 amino acids. CDR3: CASSQDRGKRGNTIYF. In DNA form, the CDR3 reads TGTGCCAGCAGTCAAGACAGGGGGAAGCGTGGAAACACCATATATTTT.

Note on this clone: This sample includes further DNA sequences coding for the same CDR3. The rearrangement joins TRBV7-9 to TRBJ1-4; no clear D gene. This CDR3 has 14 amino acids. V lost 3 bases and J 5 bases, leaving 10 bases between the germline ends. Per the germline V gene, CDR1 is SEHNR and CDR2 is FQNEAQ (reference sequence). The DNA for the CDR3 is TGTGCCAGCAGCTTTAGGTCAGAGAATGAAAAACTGTTTTTT. This sequence encodes CASSFRSENEKLFF.

The rearrangement uses TRBV9 and TRBJ1-1; D not resolved. The CDR3 consists of 12 residues. Trimming shortened V by 4 bases and J by 3 bases, and 7 bases separated the two germline ends. Germline CDR1 and CDR2: SGDLS and YYNGEE. CDR3 nucleotide sequence: TGTGCCAGCAGCCCCTATGACACTGAAGCTTTCTTT. This sequence encodes CASSPYDTEAFF.